This TCR beta chain emerged from a study of shared T cell receptors in the human thymus. A note on this clone: This sample includes further DNA sequences coding for the same CDR3.

The germline V gene has CDR1 MNHNS and CDR2 SASEGT. The V and J ends lost 4 bases and 0 bases, in that order; junction bases with no gene match: 16. CDR3 length: 20 amino acids. The assay was immunoSEQ multiplex PCR, and TCRdb's table has in-frame clones only and misses some. The sample has 700,000 or so clones, approximately 85% seen once. The sample was also reused in another study, on human thymus T cells. In that study: All donors were healthy Finnish infants who were undergoing corrective surgery to treat congenital heart defects. The thymus tissue came from resections taken during corrective heart surgery. It looked as if thymic and blood repertoires used V and J genes in a biased way. Thymic repertoires from unrelated individuals overlapped highly, related research reported.

This sequence was found in a girl in the first two years of life with a congenital heart defect. V usage is TRBV6-1 and J usage is TRBJ2-1; 9 bases are a match to TRBD1. The sequenced sample was thymocytes. CDR3 coding DNA: TGTGCCAGCAGTGCCCACAACCCGAAGGCGACAGGGGGCTCCTACAATGAGCAGTTCTTC. As protein: CASSAHNPKATGGSYNEQFF.